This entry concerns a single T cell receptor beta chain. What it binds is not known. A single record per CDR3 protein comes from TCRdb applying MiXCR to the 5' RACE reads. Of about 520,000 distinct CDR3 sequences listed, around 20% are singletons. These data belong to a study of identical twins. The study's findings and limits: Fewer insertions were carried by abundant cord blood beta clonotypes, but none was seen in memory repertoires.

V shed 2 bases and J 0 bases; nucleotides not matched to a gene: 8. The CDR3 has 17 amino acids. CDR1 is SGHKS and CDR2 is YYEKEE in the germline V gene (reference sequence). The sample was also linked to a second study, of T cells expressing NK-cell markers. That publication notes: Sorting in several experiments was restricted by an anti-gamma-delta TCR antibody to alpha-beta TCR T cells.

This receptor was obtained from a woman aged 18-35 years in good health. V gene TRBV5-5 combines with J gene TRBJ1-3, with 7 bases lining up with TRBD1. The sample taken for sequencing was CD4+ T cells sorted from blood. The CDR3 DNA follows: TGTGCCAGCAGCTTAGAGGGACAGATCTCCTCTGGAAACACCATATATTTT. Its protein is CASSLEGQISSGNTIYF. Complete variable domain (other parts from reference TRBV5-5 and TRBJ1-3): DAGVTQSPTHLIKTRGQQVTLRCSPISGHKSVSWYQQVLGQGPQFIFQYYEKEERGRGNFPDRFSARQFPNYSSELNVNALLLGDSALYLCASSLEGQISSGNTIYFGEGSWLTVV.